The T cell receptor (beta chain) under discussion was sequenced for a study of shared clonotypes between healthy human individuals. Overall study findings and caveats: Naive CD4 clonotypes were shared across a handful of donors at 4.5% to 6%. Naive subsets, compared against memory subsets, generally had larger estimated richness values.

Germline assignment: CDR1 MRHNA and CDR2 SNTAGT. The CDR3 loop spans 19 amino acids. Losses at the gene ends were 0 bases for V and 2 bases for J; bases not matched to a gene: 10. This clone was detected once. Its specificity is not known. Data came from immunoSEQ multiplex PCR; TCRdb stores just in-frame clones and leaves some out. The sample consists of about 1.1 million clones, 60% to 80% of them appearing once. The sequence was collected from a man aged 18 to 35 in good health. Some clones in this sample may be carry-over from other donors' samples. This chain joins TRBV6-4 and TRBJ1-5, with 10 bases aligning to TRBD1. Sequencing was done on a sample of memory CD4+ T cells from PBMCs. The subset was: CD45RA-negative fraction. The CDR3 reads CASSDSRDRGIGGNQPQHF. The DNA of the CDR3 is TGTGCCAGCAGTGACTCTCGGGACAGGGGCATTGGGGGCAATCAGCCCCAGCATTTT.